These 32 T cell receptor beta chains share one sample of origin, sequenced in a study of breast tumors, draining lymph nodes, adjacent tissues. The lymph nodes were axillary draining lymph nodes from breast cancer patients. From the multiplex PCR reads, TCRdb called clonotypes with MiXCR, one entry per CDR3 protein. The table lists fewer than 300,000 distinct CDR3 sequences, 32% of them singletons. The sequenced sample was axillary lymph node tissue. The receptors derive from a female donor with breast cancer. Some clones in this sample may be carry-over from other donors' samples.

This clonotype was detected ten times or more. This could be a read error, since a much larger clone is one nucleotide away. The gene calls are TRBV20-1 and TRBJ2-5; D gene uncertain. Germline V gene data show CDR1 as DFQATT and CDR2 as SNEGSKA (reference sequence). This CDR3 is 12 amino acids long. Written as DNA, the CDR3 is TGCAGTGCTGGGGTGAGGCGAGAGACCCCGTACTTC. Protein product: CSAGVRRETPYF.

As for this clonotype: A much larger clonotype is one base distant, so this may be a read error. Written as DNA, the CDR3 is TGTGCCAGCAGTCACTCGGGCAGTCATGGCTACACCTTC. It translates to CASSHSGSHGYTF. This rearrangement joins TRBV6-2 or TRBV6-3 to TRBJ1-2; no clear D. Germline V gives CDR1 MNHEY, CDR2 SVGEGT. The CDR3 consists of 13 residues.

Comments on this clonotype: With a much larger clone just one base away, this may be a read error. The CDR3 spells CASSHKGGSYNEQFF. In DNA form, the CDR3 reads TGTGCCAGCAGTCACAAGGGAGGCTCCTACAATGAGCAGTTCTTC. The chain is built from TRBV6-2 or TRBV6-3 and TRBJ2-1; D perhaps matches TRBD2 (6 bases). The CDR3 covers 15 residues. Germline-derived CDR1 and CDR2 are MNHEY and SVGEGT. Trimming cost V 5 bases and J 0 bases, with 11 bases left between them.

This clonotype occurred many times. The gene calls are TRBV20-1 and TRBJ1-5, with D tentatively TRBD1 (6 bases). There are 13 residues in the CDR3. Trimming cost V 0 bases and J 5 bases, with 8 bases left between them. Germline-derived CDR1 and CDR2 are DFQATT and SNEGSKA (reference sequence). The CDR3 region has the DNA TGCAGTGCTAGAGAAGGGGGTTATCAGCCCCAGCATTTT. Amino acids: CSAREGGYQPQHF.

This rearrangement joins TRBV7-3 to TRBJ1-1; 7 nucleotides align to TRBD1. Germline lookup yields CDR1 SGHTA and CDR2 FQGTGA. The length of the CDR3 is 15 residues. V was pared by 3 bases and J by 0 bases, with 4 bases of the junction left unmatched. The DNA for the CDR3 is TGTGCCAGCAGCTTGACAGGGCTAATGAACACTGAAGCTTTCTTT. It translates to CASSLTGLMNTEAFF.

The genes are TRBV12-3 or TRBV12-4 and TRBJ1-3; D unclear. V was trimmed by 6 bases and J by 1 base, leaving 13 bases between them. The CDR3 extends over 15 amino acids. The CDR3 bases are TGTGCCAGCAGCTCCGCCAGAACGTCTGGAAACACCATATATTTT. Its protein product is CASSSARTSGNTIYF.

This clonotype was found many times. CDR3 sequence reads: CASSGRRRGQGNQPQHF. The CDR3 nucleotides are TGTGCCAGCAGCGGCCGTAGGAGGGGACAGGGGAATCAGCCCCAGCATTTT. This rearrangement joins TRBV7-8 to TRBJ1-5, with 10 bases matching TRBD1. The ends lost 5 bases at V and 4 bases at J; junction bases unmatched: 11. The CDR3 is 17 amino acids. CDR1 is SGHVS, CDR2 FQNEAQ, per germline.

In regard to this clonotype: This may be a read error: a much more frequent sequence differs by one nucleotide. The chain employs TRBV19 and TRBJ2-7, with D possibly matching TRBD2 (5 bases). Germline CDR1 is LNHDA and CDR2 is SQIVND (reference sequence). The CDR3 is made up of 14 amino acids. V lost 4 bases, J lost 5 bases, and 15 bases lay in between. CDR3 sequence reads: CASSSPTGMDEQYF. As DNA, the CDR3 is TGTGCCAGTAGTAGTCCGACCGGGATGGACGAGCAGTACTTC. The full variable domain, rest sourced from reference TRBV19 and TRBJ2-7, is DGGITQSPKYLFRKEGQNVTLSCEQNLNHDAMYWYRQDPGQGLRLIYYSQIVNDFQKGDIAEGYSVSREKKESFPLTVTSAQKNPTAFYLCASSSPTGMDEQYFGPGTRLTVT.

The sample holds one count of this clonotype. This could be a read error, since a much larger clone is one nucleotide away. V usage is TRBV6-2 or TRBV6-3 and J usage is TRBJ2-7; D may be TRBD2 (5 bases). This CDR3 has 12 residues. CDR1 and CDR2 (germline): MNHEY, SVGEGT. CDR3 in amino acids: CASSDKRWERFF. The CDR3 DNA sequence: TGTGCCAGCAGTGACAAACGGTGGGAGCGGTTCTTC.

About this clonotype: A much larger clone differs by one base, so this may be a read error. The chain links TRBV6-1 to TRBJ2-6; a possible D gene is TRBD1 (5 bases). Germline-derived CDR1 and CDR2 are MNHNS and SASEGT. The CDR3 totals 16 residues. Trimming removed 6 bases at V and 2 bases at J, with 14 bases between. The CDR3 bases are TGTGCCAGCAGGACGGCCAGGGCAGCTGGGGCCAACGTCCTGACTTTC. It yields the protein CASRTARAAGANVLTF.

There are a few counts of this clonotype. A much larger clonotype is one base distant, so this may be a read error. The CDR3 end shows no conserved phenylalanine or tryptophan, and so a read error is likely. V gene TRBV19 combines with J gene TRBJ2-1; 7 positions agree with TRBD2. In germline, CDR1 is LNHDA, CDR2 SQIVND (reference sequence). Trimming cost V 3 bases and J 5 bases; bases outside gene matches: 10. The CDR3 is 16 residues long. The CDR3 region is CASSISRLAVNNEQFS. DNA for the CDR3: TGTGCCAGTAGTATCTCGAGGCTAGCGGTAAACAATGAGCAGTTCTCC.

This clonotype was observed many times. The gene calls are TRBV5-1 and TRBJ2-7; either TRBD1 or TRBD2 may fit D (5 bases each). Trimming stripped 4 bases from V and 2 bases from J, with 19 bases between. This CDR3 region has 16 residues. The germline V gene has CDR1 SGHRS and CDR2 YFSETQ. The CDR3 protein is CASSPATGTATYEQYF. The CDR3 coding sequence is TGCGCCAGCAGCCCCGCGACCGGGACGGCTACCTACGAGCAGTACTTC.

This clonotype was seen ten or more times. The gene calls are TRBV6-1 and TRBJ2-3, with a possible D match to TRBD2 (6 bases). The CDR3 length is 14 residues. The germline CDR1 and CDR2 sequences are MNHNS and SASEGT. Trimming took 1 base from V and 5 from J, leaving 10 bases between them. CDR3 sequence: CASSEGLVLDTQYF. DNA for the CDR3: TGTGCCAGCAGTGAAGGACTAGTATTAGATACGCAGTATTTT.

As for this clonotype: As the CDR3 is not closed by the conserved phenylalanine or tryptophan, this likely results from a read error. The V and J genes are TRBV20-1 and TRBJ2-5, with unresolved D. Between the trimmed V and J ends, which lost 3 bases and 7 bases, there was a span of 18 bases. Germline CDR1 DFQATT, CDR2 SNEGSKA (reference sequence). The CDR3 consists of 14 residues. The CDR3 DNA reads TGCAGTGCTAGGACGCCCGGGTTACGAGGGACCCAGTACCTC. Amino acids: CSARTPGLRGTQYL.

This clonotype was recorded many times. This sequence joins TRBV6-4 and TRBJ2-4, with a tentative D call TRBD2 (5 bases). There are 13 residues in the CDR3. Germline CDR1 and CDR2: MRHNA and SNTAGT. Trimming cost V 5 bases and J 6 bases, with 11 bases left between them. The CDR3 is CASSLTAGNIQYF. CDR3 DNA sequence: TGTGCCAGCAGTCTGACGGCGGGAAACATTCAGTACTTC.

This clonotype was picked up many times. The rearrangement uses TRBV7-9 and TRBJ1-2; TRBD1 might be the D (6 bases). From germline, CDR1 is SEHNR and CDR2 FQNEAQ (reference sequence). The CDR3 has 14 residues. Trimming removed 6 bases from V and 8 bases from J, with 19 bases in between. CDR3 in amino acids: CASRTTTGRGGYTF. The CDR3 nucleotides are TGTGCCAGCAGAACAACCACAGGGAGGGGCGGCTACACCTTC.

Ten or more counts support this clonotype. The chain carries TRBV11-3 and TRBJ2-1, with 8 bases that match TRBD2. V gave up 3 bases and J gave up 8 bases; unmatched junction bases: 3. The CDR3 loop spans 13 amino acids. Germline values: CDR1 SGHNT, CDR2 YENEEA. The CDR3 is CASSFSGRHEQFF. The CDR3 bases are TGTGCCAGCAGCTTCAGCGGGAGACATGAGCAGTTCTTC.

This clonotype showed up many times. This chain links TRBV6-2 or TRBV6-3 with TRBJ2-7; 10 positions agree with TRBD1. The V and J ends lost 7 bases and 0 bases, in that order; junction bases with no gene match: 6. CDR3 size: 15 residues. Germline values: CDR1 MNHEY, CDR2 SVGEGT. The CDR3 spells CASTPGQGRSYEQYF. CDR3 nucleotides: TGTGCCAGCACACCGGGACAGGGGCGCTCCTACGAGCAGTACTTC.

In its sample, this clonotype was seen many times. The gene calls are TRBV20-1 and TRBJ2-1; unclear D gene. The germline V gene has CDR1 DFQATT and CDR2 SNEGSKA (reference sequence). V was shortened by 0 bases and J by 12 bases, with 15 bases between the two germline ends. The CDR3 consists of 13 residues. The CDR3 here is CSARDRARQGQFF. CDR3 in DNA: TGCAGTGCTAGAGATAGGGCCAGGCAAGGGCAGTTCTTC.

The sample holds many counts of this clonotype. The chain joins TRBV5-1 to TRBJ2-3; D possibly corresponds to TRBD2 (6 bases). This CDR3 is 17 amino acids long. Germline V gene sequence: CDR1 SGHRS, CDR2 YFSETQ. Trimming shortened V by 1 base and J by 4 bases, and 19 bases separated the two germline ends. The CDR3 reads CASSLSPPGRLADTQYF. The CDR3 DNA reads TGCGCCAGCAGCTTGTCCCCGCCTGGGAGGTTAGCAGATACGCAGTATTTT.

This clonotype was observed a handful of times. A much larger clonotype is one base distant, so this may be a read error. The V call is TRBV4-2, the J call TRBJ2-1, with 7 bases aligning to TRBD2. Germline V lookup: CDR1 LGHNA, CDR2 YNFKEQ. This CDR3 spans 17 amino acids. CDR3 nucleotides: TGTGCCAGCAGCCAAGAGGGTGGACTAGTCTCATACAATGAGCAGCTCTTC. It translates to CASSQEGGLVSYNEQLF.

This clonotype was counted a few times. This may stem from a read error, because a much larger clone lies one nucleotide away. The DNA for the CDR3 is TGTGCCAGCAGTTCCTCGAACAATCAGCCCCAGCATTTT. Protein product: CASSSSNNQPQHF. This chain links TRBV6-2 or TRBV6-3 with TRBJ1-5; D call uncertain. The ends were cut back, 4 bases at V and 3 bases at J, with 7 bases in the middle. The CDR3 has 13 residues. Germline CDR1 MNHEY, CDR2 SVGEGT.

This clonotype was found a few times. The V gene is TRBV6-2 or TRBV6-3, the J gene TRBJ1-5; possibly TRBD1 for D (5 bases). Germline-derived CDR1 and CDR2 are MNHEY and SVGEGT. Between the trimmed V and J ends, which lost 6 bases and 6 bases, there was a span of 15 bases. The CDR3 loop spans 14 amino acids. The CDR3 sequence is CASSSAGRAQPQHF. The DNA of the CDR3 is TGTGCCAGCAGCTCCGCAGGGAGGGCTCAGCCCCAGCATTTT.

The V and J genes are TRBV25-1 and TRBJ2-5; 9 nucleotides match TRBD2. The CDR3 is made up of 15 amino acids. V shed 5 bases, J shed 7 bases, and the junction held 11 bases outside the gene matches. Germline assignment: CDR1 MGHDK and CDR2 SYGVNS. CDR3 in amino acids: CASSSLRLADATQYF. As DNA, the CDR3 is TGTGCCAGCAGTTCATTAAGACTAGCGGACGCGACCCAGTACTTC.

This clonotype was detected ten times or more. The chain carries TRBV6-5 and TRBJ2-7; possibly TRBD1 for D (6 bases). The CDR3 spans 13 residues. CDR1 and CDR2 (germline): MNHEY, SVGAGI. Trimming took off 2 bases at V and 2 bases at J, with 7 bases between the two ends. As DNA, the CDR3 is TGTGCCAGCAGTTACGGGACAACCTACGAGCAGTACTTC. Protein product: CASSYGTTYEQYF.

Notes on this clonotype: Compared with germline, one end of the junction differs, possibly owing to a read error. This sequence joins TRBV11-2 and TRBJ2-1, with D possibly called TRBD1 or TRBD2 (6 bases each). Per germline, CDR1 SGHAT and CDR2 FQNNGV. This CDR3 has 14 amino acids. This chain's CDR3 is CASSFGGTRNEQFF. The CDR3 nucleotides read TGCGCCAGCAGCTTTGGCGGGACAAGGAATGAGCAGTTCTTC.

This clonotype occurred many times. Mismatch with germline at one junction end may stem from a read error. The CDR3 spells CASRLAGGKQFF. The CDR3 DNA is TGTGCCAGCAGATTAGCGGGAGGAAAGCAGTTCTTC. The chain recombines TRBV11-3 with TRBJ2-1, with 10 positions matching TRBD2. Per germline, CDR1 SGHNT and CDR2 YENEEA. CDR3 length: 12 amino acids.

This chain joins TRBV3-1 and TRBJ2-1, with 15 nucleotides matching TRBD2. The length of the CDR3 is 18 residues. Germline V gene sequence: CDR1 LGHDT, CDR2 YNNKEL (reference sequence). J was trimmed by 6 bases and V by 2 bases; bases with no gene match: 8. The CDR3 here is CASSQLGTSGRWGNEQFF. CDR3 coding DNA: TGTGCCAGCAGCCAACTCGGGACTAGCGGGAGGTGGGGCAATGAGCAGTTCTTC.

This clonotype was seen many times. J is TRBJ2-7 and V is TRBV7-2; 10 bases align to TRBD1. The CDR3 consists of 14 residues. After removal of 5 bases from V and 7 bases from J, the junction contained 8 bases not matched to a gene. Looked up from germline, CDR1 is SGHTA and CDR2 is FQGNSA. In DNA, the CDR3 is TGTGCCAGCAGCACGCGACAGGGGGCAGGGGAGCAGTACTTC. This codes for CASSTRQGAGEQYF.

This clonotype was observed at least ten times. CDR3 coding DNA: TGTGCCACCCGACAGGGCTTCTTTAGCAATCAGCCCCAGCATTTT. Translating gives CATRQGFFSNQPQHF. V is TRBV28 and J is TRBJ1-5, with 7 bases that match TRBD1. CDR1 and CDR2 (germline): MDHEN, SYDVKM. CDR3 length equals 15 residues. After removal of 10 bases from V and 0 bases from J, the junction contained 9 bases not matched to a gene.

This clonotype appeared many times. The V gene is TRBV19, the J gene TRBJ2-7; TRBD2 matches at 9 bases. Trimming at V came to 6 bases and at J to 4 bases, leaving 4 bases not matched to a gene. The CDR3 contains 13 residues. Germline-derived CDR1 and CDR2 are LNHDA and SQIVND (reference sequence). The CDR3 DNA reads as TGTGCCAGTAGCGGGACTAGCAAATACGAGCAGTACTTC. Its translation: CASSGTSKYEQYF. Variable domain in full (rest from reference TRBV19 and TRBJ2-7): DGGITQSPKYLFRKEGQNVTLSCEQNLNHDAMYWYRQDPGQGLRLIYYSQIVNDFQKGDIAEGYSVSREKKESFPLTVTSAQKNPTAFYLCASSGTSKYEQYFGPGTRLTVT.

The chain uses TRBV5-5 and TRBJ2-3; 9 bases align to TRBD1. Trimming cost V 3 bases and J 1 base; bases outside gene matches: 9. Germline V CDR1 and CDR2: SGHKS, YYEKEE (reference sequence). The CDR3 covers 17 residues. CDR3 DNA: TGTGCCAGCAGCTCGCACCCGGGACAGGGAGGCACAGATACGCAGTATTTT. Its protein product is CASSSHPGQGGTDTQYF.